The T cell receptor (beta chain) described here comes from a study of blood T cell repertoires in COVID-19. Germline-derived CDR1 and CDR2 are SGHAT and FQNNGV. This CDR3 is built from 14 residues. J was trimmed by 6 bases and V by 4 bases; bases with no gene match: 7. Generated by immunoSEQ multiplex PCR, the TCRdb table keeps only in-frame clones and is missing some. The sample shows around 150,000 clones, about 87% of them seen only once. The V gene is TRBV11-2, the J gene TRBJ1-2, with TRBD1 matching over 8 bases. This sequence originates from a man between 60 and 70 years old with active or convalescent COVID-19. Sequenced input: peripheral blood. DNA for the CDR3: TGTGCCAGCAGCTCGCTCAAGGACAGGGATGGCTACACCTTC. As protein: CASSSLKDRDGYTF.